A single sample gave rise to the 25 T cell receptor beta chains below, sequenced in a study of cytomegalovirus exposure and HLA in healthy donors. The primer mix had 60 Vbeta and 13 Jbeta primers. Libraries were prepared by immunoSEQ multiplex PCR; TCRdb keeps only in-frame clonotypes and omits some of them. The sample holds 150,000 to 200,000 clones, 82% seen once. Sequencing used PBMCs. The receptor source for this set is a girl aged 2-10 years in good health and CMV-seropositive.

The chain uses TRBV7-2 and TRBJ2-1; weak D call: TRBD2 (6 bases). Germline CDR1 is SGHTA and CDR2 is FQGNSA. The CDR3 runs 15 residues. V lost 0 bases, J lost 4 bases, and 10 bases lay in between. As DNA, the CDR3 is TGTGCCAGCAGCTTAGCTCGGGGGACTTACAATGAGCAGTTCTTC. Translation gives CASSLARGTYNEQFF.

This chain uses TRBV19 with TRBJ2-3; TRBD2 matches 7 bases. Germline V CDR1 and CDR2: LNHDA, SQIVND (reference sequence). J was trimmed by 4 bases and V by 2 bases; bases with no gene match: 6. This CDR3 comprises 15 residues. CDR3 DNA: TGTGCCAGTAGTATACGCGAGCGGGGATCAGATACGCAGTATTTT. This encodes CASSIRERGSDTQYF.

The V gene is TRBV28, the J gene TRBJ2-2; D remains unclear. Trimming pared 5 bases from V and 0 bases from J, leaving 10 bases between. This CDR3 contains 15 residues. The germline V gene encodes CDR1 MDHEN and CDR2 SYDVKM. In DNA, the CDR3 is TGTGCCAGCAGTATCCTATTCGCGAACACCGGGGAGCTGTTTTTT. It yields the protein CASSILFANTGELFF.

The chain carries TRBV7-9 and TRBJ1-1; unclear D gene. The germline V gene encodes CDR1 SEHNR and CDR2 FQNEAQ (reference sequence). This CDR3 spans 12 amino acids. V was clipped by 3 bases and J by 3 bases, with 5 bases between them. CDR3 in amino acids: CASSFGDTEAFF. CDR3 coding DNA: TGTGCCAGCAGCTTCGGGGACACTGAAGCTTTCTTT.

This rearrangement joins TRBV7-8 to TRBJ2-7; weak D call: TRBD1 (7 bases). CDR1 and CDR2 (germline): SGHVS, FQNEAQ. Trimming cost V 3 bases and J 9 bases, with 15 bases left between them. CDR3 length: 13 amino acids. In DNA, the CDR3 is TGTGCCAGCAGCTTGAGGGTGCAGGGGGGGCAGTACTTC. As protein: CASSLRVQGGQYF.

The rearrangement joins TRBV15 to TRBJ2-1; 7 bases are a match to TRBD2. CDR1 and CDR2 from the germline V gene are LNHNV and YYDKDF (reference sequence). CDR3 size: 15 residues. The V gene end was trimmed by 5 bases and the J gene end by 4 bases; junction bases not matched to a gene: 8. CDR3 sequence reads: CATSWTRAPYNEQFF. The CDR3 region has the DNA TGTGCCACCAGCTGGACTAGAGCGCCTTACAATGAGCAGTTCTTC.

The chain employs TRBV27 and TRBJ2-3, with TRBD2 as a possible D gene (5 bases). Germline loops: CDR1 MNHEY, CDR2 SMNVEV (reference sequence). The V end was cut by 5 bases, the J end by 0 bases, with 6 bases between. There are 13 residues in the CDR3. The CDR3 coding sequence is TGTGCCAGCAGTCTAGCCAGCACAGATACGCAGTATTTT. Protein product: CASSLASTDTQYF.

The J gene is TRBJ2-1, the V gene TRBV4-1; D is undetermined. Looked up from germline, CDR1 is MGHRA and CDR2 is YSYEKL. The CDR3 is 14 amino acids. V was pared by 0 bases and J by 10 bases, with 13 bases between. The CDR3 DNA reads TGCGCCAGCAGCCAAGAATCAGGTCTGAACGAGCAGTTCTTC. As protein: CASSQESGLNEQFF.

This clone has only a few counts. The V and J genes are TRBV5-1 and TRBJ1-1, with D perhaps matching TRBD1 (5 bases). The CDR3 extends over 13 amino acids. Trimming shortened V by 0 bases and J by 7 bases, and 10 bases separated the two germline ends. Germline lookup yields CDR1 SGHRS and CDR2 YFSETQ. The CDR3: CASSLAGAGEAFF. In DNA, the CDR3 is TGCGCCAGCAGCTTGGCTGGGGCTGGTGAAGCTTTCTTT.

V usage is TRBV6-1 and J usage is TRBJ2-5; maybe TRBD2 (5 bases). Germline CDR1 MNHNS, CDR2 SASEGT. V shed 9 bases and J shed 0 bases, with 11 bases lying between them. This CDR3 is 13 amino acids long. CDR3 DNA: TGTGCCAGATGGACTGAGTACCAAGAGACCCAGTACTTC. Translated, it gives CARWTEYQETQYF.

The genes are TRBV6-4 and TRBJ1-2, with a possible D match to TRBD1 (6 bases). Germline CDR1 is MRHNA and CDR2 is SNTAGT. V dropped 10 bases and J dropped 8 bases, with 14 bases sitting between them. The CDR3 runs 11 residues. The DNA for the CDR3 is TGTGCCACGAGGGGGGGCGAAGGCTACACCTTC. It codes for CATRGGEGYTF.

J is TRBJ2-5 and V is TRBV28, with TRBD2 matching over 9 bases. The better agreement between TRBJ2-7 and the DNA end casts doubt on the J call. The germline V gene encodes CDR1 MDHEN and CDR2 SYDVKM. The CDR3 runs 16 residues. CDR3 loop: CASSAPASGASYEQYF. CDR3 sequence (DNA): TGTGCCAGCAGCGCTCCCGCTAGCGGGGCTTCCTACGAGCAGTACTTC.

V is TRBV30 and J is TRBJ2-3; 8 bases match TRBD1. This CDR3 comprises 16 residues. Germline-derived CDR1 and CDR2 are GTSNPN and SVGIG (reference sequence). The V and J ends lost 1 base and 9 bases, in that order; junction bases with no gene match: 15. CDR3 coding DNA: TGTGCCTGGAGTGGGGAAACAGGGGGATACCCAAGGACGCAGTATTTT. This codes for CAWSGETGGYPRTQYF.

The chain combines TRBV2 with TRBJ2-1; 14 nucleotides agree with TRBD2. CDR3 length equals 14 residues. The germline CDR1 and CDR2 sequences are SNHLY and FYNNEI. With 6 bases clipped from V and 9 bases from J, the junction kept 4 bases outside the gene matches. CDR3 nucleotide sequence: TGTGCCAGCAGCGGACTAGCGGGAGGTGTTGAGCAGTTCTTC. Residues: CASSGLAGGVEQFF. Full variable domain (rest looked up from reference TRBV2 and TRBJ2-1): EPEVTQTPSHQVTQMGQEVILRCVPISNHLYFYWYRQILGQKVEFLVSFYNNEISEKSEIFDDQFSVERPDGSNFTLKIRSTKLEDSAMYFCASSGLAGGVEQFFGPGTRLTVL.

The J gene is TRBJ2-7, the V gene TRBV30; D might be TRBD1 (5 bases). Trimming took 3 bases from V and 6 from J, leaving 6 bases between them. The V gene's germline CDR1 is GTSNPN and CDR2 SVGIG (reference sequence). The CDR3 covers 10 residues. The CDR3 sequence is CAWRRGEQYF. The CDR3 DNA follows: TGTGCCTGGAGAAGGGGCGAGCAGTACTTC.

The chain is built from TRBV7-9 and TRBJ2-3; TRBD1 might be the D (6 bases). The ends were cut back, 4 bases at V and 0 bases at J, with 17 bases in the middle. Germline CDR1 SEHNR, CDR2 FQNEAQ (reference sequence). There are 17 residues in the CDR3. CDR3 coding DNA: TGTGCCAGCAGCTCACCCACCGGGACAACTAGCACAGATACGCAGTATTTT. Residues: CASSSPTGTTSTDTQYF.

V usage is TRBV27 and J usage is TRBJ2-7; the D gene is possibly TRBD2 (5 bases). CDR1 and CDR2 from the germline V gene are MNHEY and SMNVEV (reference sequence). CDR3 length: 17 residues. Trimming shortened V by 5 bases and J by 0 bases, and 20 bases separated the two germline ends. CDR3 DNA sequence: TGTGCCAGCAGTCCTATTGCGGGCGCTGAGTACTCCTACGAGCAGTACTTC. It translates to CASSPIAGAEYSYEQYF.

V is TRBV15 and J is TRBJ2-3, with 7 bases identical to TRBD1. The germline gives CDR1 LNHNV, CDR2 YYDKDF (reference sequence). The CDR3 is made up of 14 amino acids. V shed 7 bases, J shed 3 bases, and the junction held 7 bases outside the gene matches. The chain's CDR3 is CATTQGFVTDTQYF. The CDR3 DNA sequence: TGTGCCACCACACAGGGGTTCGTGACAGATACGCAGTATTTT. The full variable domain, with the rest looked up from reference TRBV15 and TRBJ2-3, is DAMVIQNPRYQVTQFGKPVTLSCSQTLNHNVMYWYQQKSSQAPKLLFHYYDKDFNNEADTPDNFQSRRPNTSFCFLDIRSPGLGDTAMYLCATTQGFVTDTQYFGPGTRLTVL.

This sequence joins TRBV5-1 and TRBJ2-1; TRBD2 aligns across 10 bases. With V trimmed by 0 bases and J by 9 bases, 6 bases remained unmatched. Germline CDR1 and CDR2: SGHRS and YFSETQ. The CDR3 extends over 15 amino acids. Here the CDR3 reads CASSLDAVAGGEQFF. Written as DNA, the CDR3 is TGCGCCAGCAGCTTGGATGCGGTAGCGGGAGGTGAGCAGTTCTTC.

The chain couples TRBV27 to TRBJ1-2; TRBD1 is a possible D gene (5 bases). The germline V and J ends were trimmed by 3 bases and 8 bases, with 10 bases remaining between them. In germline, CDR1 is MNHEY, CDR2 SMNVEV (reference sequence). CDR3 length: 12 amino acids. CDR3 sequence (DNA): TGTGCCAGCAGTTTCATAGGGGAAGGCTACACCTTC. Translation gives CASSFIGEGYTF.

J is TRBJ2-1 and V is TRBV27; weak D call: TRBD2 (5 bases). V lost 9 bases, J lost 6 bases, and 12 bases lay in between. The CDR3 extends over 12 amino acids. In germline, CDR1 is MNHEY, CDR2 SMNVEV (reference sequence). The CDR3 loop is CARPGSFNEQFF. The CDR3 nucleotides read TGTGCCAGGCCGGGATCATTCAATGAGCAGTTCTTC.

The chain uses TRBV7-3 and TRBJ1-2, with 9 positions matching TRBD1. CDR3 size: 16 residues. In germline, CDR1 is SGHTA, CDR2 FQGTGA. Trimming cost V 6 bases and J 3 bases; bases outside gene matches: 11. CDR3 bases: TGTGCCAGCAGGGGGGACAGGGAAATTGGTGACTATGGCTACACCTTC. It specifies CASRGDREIGDYGYTF.

V gene TRBV7-9 combines with J gene TRBJ2-7; TRBD1 agrees at 7 bases. V shed 5 bases and J 0 bases; nucleotides not matched to a gene: 7. The CDR3 loop spans 15 amino acids. Germline CDR1 SEHNR, CDR2 FQNEAQ (reference sequence). In DNA, the CDR3 is TGTGCCAGCAGCCCTGGACAGGCGCCCTCCTACGAGCAGTACTTC. It is translated as CASSPGQAPSYEQYF. The full variable domain, rest sourced from reference TRBV7-9 and TRBJ2-7, is DTGVSQNPRHKITKRGQNVTFRCDPISEHNRLYWYRQTLGQGPEFLTYFQNEAQLEKSRLLSDRFSAERPKGSFSTLEIQRTEQGDSAMYLCASSPGQAPSYEQYFGPGTRLTVT.

The chain employs TRBV30 and TRBJ2-7, with 7 bases that match TRBD2. Germline-derived CDR1 and CDR2 are GTSNPN and SVGIG (reference sequence). This CDR3 contains 13 residues. The J segment lost 4 bases and the V segment lost 8 bases, leaving 11 bases of the junction unmatched. The CDR3 spells CAGNWGGPYEQYF. The CDR3 DNA follows: TGTGCCGGCAACTGGGGGGGACCTTACGAGCAGTACTTC.

The J gene is TRBJ1-6, the V gene TRBV30; D is undetermined. Trimming stripped 3 bases from V and 6 bases from J, with 9 bases between. Germline assignment: CDR1 GTSNPN and CDR2 SVGIG (reference sequence). This CDR3 spans 13 amino acids. The CDR3 DNA follows: TGTGCCTGGAGGAGGGAGCGTAATTCACCCCTCCACTTT. Translated: CAWRRERNSPLHF.